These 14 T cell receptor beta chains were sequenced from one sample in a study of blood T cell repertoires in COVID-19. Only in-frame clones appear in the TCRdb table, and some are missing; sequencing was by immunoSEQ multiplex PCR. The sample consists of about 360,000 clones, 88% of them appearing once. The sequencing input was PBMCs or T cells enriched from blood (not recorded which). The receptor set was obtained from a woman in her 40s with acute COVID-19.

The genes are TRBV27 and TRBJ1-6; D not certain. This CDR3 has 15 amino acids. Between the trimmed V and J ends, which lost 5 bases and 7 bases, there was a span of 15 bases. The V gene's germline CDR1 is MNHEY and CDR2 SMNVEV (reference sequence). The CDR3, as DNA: TGTGCCAGCAGTCCGGTTCCGGGTTGGAATTCACCCCTCCACTTT. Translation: CASSPVPGWNSPLHF.

The CDR3 DNA is TGTGCCAGCAGCTTTCAGGGTCCAAGCGCTGAAGCTTTCTTT. Translating gives CASSFQGPSAEAFF. This chain joins TRBV7-9 and TRBJ1-1, with D perhaps matching TRBD1 (5 bases). CDR1 is SEHNR, CDR2 FQNEAQ, per germline (reference sequence). The CDR3 contains 14 residues. The ends were cut back, 3 bases at V and 6 bases at J, with 14 bases in the middle.

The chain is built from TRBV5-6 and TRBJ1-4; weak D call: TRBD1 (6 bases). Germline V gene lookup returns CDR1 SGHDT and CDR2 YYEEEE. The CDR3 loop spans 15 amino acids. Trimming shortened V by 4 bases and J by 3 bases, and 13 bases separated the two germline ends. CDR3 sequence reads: CASSPAGAPNEKLFF. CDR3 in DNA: TGTGCCAGCAGCCCCGCAGGGGCACCTAATGAAAAACTGTTTTTT.

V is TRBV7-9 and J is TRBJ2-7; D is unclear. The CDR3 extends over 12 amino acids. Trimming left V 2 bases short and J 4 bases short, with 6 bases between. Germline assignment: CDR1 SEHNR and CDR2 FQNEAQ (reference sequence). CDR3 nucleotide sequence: TGTGCCAGCAGCTTAACACCGTACGAGCAGTACTTC. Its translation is CASSLTPYEQYF.

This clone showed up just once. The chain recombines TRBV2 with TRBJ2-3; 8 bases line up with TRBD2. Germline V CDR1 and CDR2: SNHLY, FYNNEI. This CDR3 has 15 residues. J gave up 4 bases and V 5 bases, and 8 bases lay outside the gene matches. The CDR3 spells CASSRTSNGADTQYF. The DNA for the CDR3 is TGTGCCAGCAGTAGGACTAGCAACGGGGCAGATACGCAGTATTTT. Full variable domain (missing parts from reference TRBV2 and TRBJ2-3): EPEVTQTPSHQVTQMGQEVILRCVPISNHLYFYWYRQILGQKVEFLVSFYNNEISEKSEIFDDQFSVERPDGSNFTLKIRSTKLEDSAMYFCASSRTSNGADTQYFGPGTRLTVL.

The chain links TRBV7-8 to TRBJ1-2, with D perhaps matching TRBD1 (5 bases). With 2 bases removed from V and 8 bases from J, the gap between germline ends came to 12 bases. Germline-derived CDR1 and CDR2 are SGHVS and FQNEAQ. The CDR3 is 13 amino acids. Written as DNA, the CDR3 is TGTGCCAGCAGCTTAAATGGGGCGGACGGCTACACCTTC. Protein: CASSLNGADGYTF.

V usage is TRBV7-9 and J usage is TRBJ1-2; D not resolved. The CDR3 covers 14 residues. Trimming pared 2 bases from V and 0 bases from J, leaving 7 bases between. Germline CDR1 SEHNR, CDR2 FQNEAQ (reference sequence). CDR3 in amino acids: CASSLMVANYGYTF. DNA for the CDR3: TGTGCCAGCAGCTTAATGGTAGCTAACTATGGCTACACCTTC.

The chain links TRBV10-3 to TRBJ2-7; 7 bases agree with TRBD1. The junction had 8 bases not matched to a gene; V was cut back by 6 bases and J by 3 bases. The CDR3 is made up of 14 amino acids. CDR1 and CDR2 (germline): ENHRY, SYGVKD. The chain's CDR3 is CAIRGGLTYYEQYF. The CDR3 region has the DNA TGTGCCATCAGAGGGGGCCTTACCTACTACGAGCAGTACTTC.

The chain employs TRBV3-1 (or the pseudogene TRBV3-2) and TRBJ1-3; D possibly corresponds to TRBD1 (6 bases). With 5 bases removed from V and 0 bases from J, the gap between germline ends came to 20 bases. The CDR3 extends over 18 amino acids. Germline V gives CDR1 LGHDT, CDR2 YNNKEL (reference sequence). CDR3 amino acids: CASSVDAGQTHSGNTIYF. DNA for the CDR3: TGTGCCAGCAGCGTCGACGCAGGACAGACTCACTCTGGAAACACCATATATTTT.

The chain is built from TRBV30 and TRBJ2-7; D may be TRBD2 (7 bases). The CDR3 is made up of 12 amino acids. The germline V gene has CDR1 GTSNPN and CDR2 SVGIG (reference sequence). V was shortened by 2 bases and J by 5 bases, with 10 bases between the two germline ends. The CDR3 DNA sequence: TGTGCCTGGAGTCGGGGGGCGGACGAGCAGTACTTC. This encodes CAWSRGADEQYF.

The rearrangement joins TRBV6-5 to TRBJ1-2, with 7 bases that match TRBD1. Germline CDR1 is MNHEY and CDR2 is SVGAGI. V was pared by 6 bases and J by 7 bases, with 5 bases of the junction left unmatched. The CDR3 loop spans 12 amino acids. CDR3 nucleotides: TGTGCCAGCAGGGCACAGGGGAGTGGCTACACCTTC. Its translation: CASRAQGSGYTF.

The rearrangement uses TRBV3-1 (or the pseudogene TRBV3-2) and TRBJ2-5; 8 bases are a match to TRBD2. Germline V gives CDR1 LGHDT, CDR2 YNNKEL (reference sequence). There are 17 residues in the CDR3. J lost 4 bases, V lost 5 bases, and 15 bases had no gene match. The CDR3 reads CASSSRGAGGPLETQYF. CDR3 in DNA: TGTGCCAGCAGCTCTCGGGGTGCGGGGGGACCCTTAGAGACCCAGTACTTC.

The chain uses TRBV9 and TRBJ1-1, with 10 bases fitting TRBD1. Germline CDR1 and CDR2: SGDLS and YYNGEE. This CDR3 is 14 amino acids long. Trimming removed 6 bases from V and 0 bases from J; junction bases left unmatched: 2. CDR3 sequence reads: CASKGTGVNTEAFF. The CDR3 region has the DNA TGTGCCAGCAAAGGGACAGGGGTGAACACTGAAGCTTTCTTT.

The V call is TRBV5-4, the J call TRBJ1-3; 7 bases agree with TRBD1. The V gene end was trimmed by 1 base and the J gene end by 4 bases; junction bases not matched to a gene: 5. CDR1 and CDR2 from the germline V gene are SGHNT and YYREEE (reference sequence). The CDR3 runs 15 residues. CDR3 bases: TGTGCCAGCAGCTTGAACAGGGGAGCCGGAAACACCATATATTTT. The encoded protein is CASSLNRGAGNTIYF.